The T cell receptor beta chain described here comes from a study of beta chain features in type 1 diabetes. Study findings and constraints: The naive, central memory and Treg TCRB repertoires looked more alike in patients than they did in healthy donors. Although PCR might favor shorter templates, it would do so equally in patients and controls.

Of note for this clone: Its antigen is still unknown.

Germline loops: CDR1 MDHEN, CDR2 SYDVKM. The CDR3 covers 11 residues. Trimming pared 9 bases from V and 7 bases from J, leaving 13 bases between. The authors reverse transcribed all of the isolated RNA, so sequencing captured expressed TCRB transcripts. The repertoire was sequenced with immunoSEQ multiplex PCR; TCRdb's copy has only in-frame clones and lacks some. The table includes hundreds of thousands of clones, roughly a sixth detected once. Cell sorting via CD45RO/CCR7/CD25/CD127/CD95/CD27 was performed to obtain CD4+ naive, central memory, regulatory and stem cell-like memory cells. V usage is TRBV28 and J usage is TRBJ2-7, with D perhaps TRBD2 (5 bases). Material for sequencing was naive CD4+ T cells from blood. The TCR was taken from a man between 18 and 29 years old in good health. The CDR3 here is CASIGRREQYF. The CDR3 coding sequence is TGTGCCAGTATCGGTAGGAGGGAGCAGTACTTC.